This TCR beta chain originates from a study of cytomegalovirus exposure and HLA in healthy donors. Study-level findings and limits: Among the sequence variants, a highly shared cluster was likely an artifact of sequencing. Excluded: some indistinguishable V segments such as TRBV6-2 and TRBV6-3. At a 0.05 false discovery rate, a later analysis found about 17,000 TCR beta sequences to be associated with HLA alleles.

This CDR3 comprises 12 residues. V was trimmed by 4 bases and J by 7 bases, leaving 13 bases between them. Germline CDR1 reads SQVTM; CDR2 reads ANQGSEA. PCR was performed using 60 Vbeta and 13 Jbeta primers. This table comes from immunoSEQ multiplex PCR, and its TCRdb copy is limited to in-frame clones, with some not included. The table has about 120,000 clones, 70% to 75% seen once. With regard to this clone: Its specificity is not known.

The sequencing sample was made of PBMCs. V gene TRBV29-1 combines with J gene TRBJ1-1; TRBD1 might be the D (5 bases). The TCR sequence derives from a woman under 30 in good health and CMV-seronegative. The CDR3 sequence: CSVVWQGSEAFF. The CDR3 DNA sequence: TGCAGCGTTGTGTGGCAGGGAAGTGAAGCTTTCTTT. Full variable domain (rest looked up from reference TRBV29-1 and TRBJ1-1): SAVISQKPSRDICQRGTSLTIQCQVDSQVTMMFWYRQQPGQSLTLIATANQGSEATYESGFVIDKFPISRPNLTFSTLTVSNMSPEDSSIYLCSVVWQGSEAFFGQGTRLTVV.